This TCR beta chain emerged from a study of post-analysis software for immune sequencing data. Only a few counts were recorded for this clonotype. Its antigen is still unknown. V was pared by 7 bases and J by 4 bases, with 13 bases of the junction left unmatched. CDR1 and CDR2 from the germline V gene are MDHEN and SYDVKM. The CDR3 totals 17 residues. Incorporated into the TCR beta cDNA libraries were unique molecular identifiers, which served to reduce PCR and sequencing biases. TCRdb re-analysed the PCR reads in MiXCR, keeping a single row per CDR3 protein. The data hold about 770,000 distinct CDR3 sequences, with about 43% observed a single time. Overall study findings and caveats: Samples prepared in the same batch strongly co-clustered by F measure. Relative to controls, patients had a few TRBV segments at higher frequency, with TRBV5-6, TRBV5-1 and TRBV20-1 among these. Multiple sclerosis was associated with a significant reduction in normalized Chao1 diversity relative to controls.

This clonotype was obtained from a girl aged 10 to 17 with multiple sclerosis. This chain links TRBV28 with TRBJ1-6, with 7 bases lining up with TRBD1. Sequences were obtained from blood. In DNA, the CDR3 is TGTGCCAGCATTACCGGGACAGAACCAGGATATAATTCACCCCTCCACTTT. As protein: CASITGTEPGYNSPLHF.